A selection of T cell receptor beta chains follows, all from one sample in a study of T cell responses to AZD1222 COVID-19 vaccine. TCRdb keeps only in-frame clones here, not all; method: immunoSEQ multiplex PCR. The sample lists 150,000 to 200,000 clones, 85% to 95% occurring once. Sequencing used peripheral blood, obtained on day 0 of AZD1222 vaccination. The receptors stem from an adult in good health. Both conserved end residues are part of each CDR3. The D gene is left open where the match is weak. Clone size is shown for a subset of rows, as once, few, many or a class of expanded clone.

d_gene | abundance | j_gene | v_gene | len | CDR3aa | CDR3nt
. | . | TRBJ2-3 | TRBV20-1 | 13 | CSASWVGTDTQYF | TGCAGTGCTAGTTGGGTCGGCACAGATACGCAGTATTTT
. | . | TRBJ2-7 | TRBV11-1 | 12 | CASSLQSYEQYF | TGTGCCAGCAGCTTACAGTCCTACGAGCAGTACTTC
TRBD1 | . | TRBJ2-7 | TRBV5-4 | 16 | CASSPIKGQVLYEQYF | TGTGCCAGCAGCCCCATAAAAGGACAGGTCCTTTACGAGCAGTACTTC
. | . | TRBJ1-1 | TRBV11-2 | 16 | CASSLDGAGSVSEAFF | TGTGCCAGCAGCTTAGATGGGGCCGGGAGCGTTAGTGAAGCTTTCTTT
. | . | TRBJ2-7 | TRBV7-8 | 15 | CASSLSAGGVGEQYF | TGTGCCAGCAGCTTAAGTGCAGGGGGGGTCGGCGAGCAGTACTTC
. | many | TRBJ1-2 | TRBV5-5 | 12 | CASRSDVPGYTF | TGTGCCAGCAGGTCGGACGTTCCTGGCTACACCTTC
TRBD1 | . | TRBJ2-5 | TRBV6-5 | 15 | CASIPGQGFGETQYF | TGTGCCAGCATCCCGGGACAGGGGTTTGGAGAGACCCAGTACTTC
TRBD2 | . | TRBJ2-2 | TRBV9 | 18 | CASSARLAGGPTPGELFF | TGTGCCAGCAGCGCTAGACTAGCGGGAGGGCCTACGCCCGGGGAGCTGTTTTTT
. | . | TRBJ1-1 | TRBV4-3 | 14 | CASSQNDRRTEAFF | TGCGCCAGCAGCCAGAACGACCGCCGCACTGAAGCTTTCTTT
TRBD1 | . | TRBJ2-2 | TRBV15 | 16 | CATSRRQGAGTGELFF | TGTGCCACCAGCAGAAGACAGGGGGCGGGCACCGGGGAGCTGTTTTTT
TRBD1 | once | TRBJ2-7 | TRBV25-1 | 12 | CASRDSPYEQYF | TGTGCCAGCCGGGACAGCCCCTACGAGCAGTACTTC
. | . | TRBJ1-2 | TRBV2 | 13 | CASSEGVRYGYTF | TGTGCCAGCAGTGAGGGGGTTCGCTATGGCTACACCTTC
. | once | TRBJ2-2 | TRBV2 | 15 | CASSRLGVDTGELFF | TGTGCCAGCAGCCGTTTGGGAGTAGACACCGGGGAGCTGTTTTTT
. | . | TRBJ2-2 | TRBV7-3 | 13 | CASSLTHTGELFF | TGTGCCAGCAGCTTAACTCACACCGGGGAGCTGTTTTTT
TRBD1 | . | TRBJ1-1 | TRBV28 | 14 | CASRAGQGGSEAFF | TGTGCCAGCAGGGCGGGACAGGGGGGCTCTGAAGCTTTCTTT
. | . | TRBJ1-5 | TRBV6-4 | 14 | CASRGGHNNQPQHF | TGTGCCAGCAGGGGGGGGCACAACAATCAGCCCCAGCATTTT
TRBD2 | few | TRBJ2-1 | TRBV30 | 18 | CAWSTTGRVPAAYNEQFF | TGTGCCTGGAGTACCACTGGGAGGGTTCCAGCAGCCTACAATGAGCAGTTCTTC
. | once | TRBJ2-1 | TRBV27 | 11 | CASSGGNEQFF | TGTGCCAGCTCTGGAGGCAATGAGCAGTTCTTC